The rows below give T cell receptor beta chains drawn from one sample of a study of neurological immune-mediated disorders. MiXCR was run by TCRdb on the 5' RACE reads, yielding one entry per CDR3 protein. The sample has tens of thousands of distinct CDR3 sequences, about 9.4% seen once; the top ten hold under 2%. The material sequenced was PBMCs. The receptors come from a man aged 35-49 years in good health. Both conserved end residues are part of each CDR3. The D gene is left open where the match is weak. Expanded clones get a size class; other rows say once, few or many, or leave the size out.

V,size,J,D,DNA,CDR3
TRBV12-3/TRBV12-4,many,TRBJ2-7,NA,TGTGCCAGCAGCCCGGGGAAGCTCCGTCCCTACGAGCAGTACTTC,CASSPGKLRPYEQYF
TRBV20-1,many,TRBJ2-7,TRBD2,TGCAGTGCTACGAGTAGCGGGAGAGAGGCTATGGGCGAGCAGTACTTC,CSATSSGREAMGEQYF
TRBV20-1,many,TRBJ1-1,NA,TGCAGTGCTATCCGGCCGGGTACTGAAGCTTTCTTT,CSAIRPGTEAFF
TRBV10-1,NA,TRBJ1-2,NA,TGCGCCAGCAGTGAAGGAACGACCTATGGCTACACCTTC,CASSEGTTYGYTF
TRBV3-1,many,TRBJ2-4,NA,TGTGCCAGCAGCCAAGATCGGTTGCAGGACAAAGAAATTTTAGCCAAAAACATTCAGTACTTC,CASSQDRLQDKEILAKNIQYF
TRBV24-1,many,TRBJ1-1,NA,TGTGCCACCAGTGCCACAGGGTCCACTGAAGCTTTCTTT,CATSATGSTEAFF
TRBV14,many,TRBJ2-1,NA,TGTGCCAGCAGCCAAGACTCCTACAATGAGCAGTTCTTC,CASSQDSYNEQFF
TRBV28,many,TRBJ2-7,TRBD2,TGTGCCAGCAGTTTAGGGGGAGCGGGAGGGCGTGACGAGCAGTACTTC,CASSLGGAGGRDEQYF
TRBV5-1,many,TRBJ2-6,TRBD1,TGCGCCAGCAGCCCTAGGGACCGGGACAGAGGCTCTGGGGCCAACGTCCTGACTTTC,CASSPRDRDRGSGANVLTF
TRBV6-2/TRBV6-3,many,TRBJ2-2,NA,TGTGCCAGCGCGGGGTTAAACACCGGGGAGCTGTTTTTT,CASAGLNTGELFF
TRBV6-1,NA,TRBJ2-7,NA,TGTGCCAGCAGTGAACCGGACAGTTACTACGAGCAGTACTTC,CASSEPDSYYEQYF
TRBV20-1,many,TRBJ2-3,NA,TGCAGTGCTAGAGATTCCGTCCGGGGATCTAGCACAGATACGCAGTATTTT,CSARDSVRGSSTDTQYF
TRBV7-9,many,TRBJ2-2,NA,TGTGCCAGCAGCCGAACTTCGGGGGGCTACGCGAACACCGGGGAGCTGTTTTTT,CASSRTSGGYANTGELFF
TRBV20-1,NA,TRBJ2-5,TRBD2,TGCAGTGCTAGATCTAGCGGGAGAGGAGAGACCCAGTACTTC,CSARSSGRGETQYF
TRBV28,NA,TRBJ2-7,NA,TGTGCCAGCAGTTTTATCAGGCCAGGGGAGCAGTACTTC,CASSFIRPGEQYF
TRBV6-4,many,TRBJ2-3,TRBD1,TGTGCCAGCAGTAGAGACAGGGGGCCAACAGACCCCGGCTTCACAGATACGCAGTATTTT,CASSRDRGPTDPGFTDTQYF
TRBV20-1,many,TRBJ2-1,NA,TGCAGTGCTAGGAGACAGGTCTCCTACAATGAGCAGTTCTTC,CSARRQVSYNEQFF
TRBV5-1,many,TRBJ2-2,TRBD2,TGCGCCAGCAGCGCGGGACTACCATACACCAACACCGGGGAGCTGTTTTTT,CASSAGLPYTNTGELFF
TRBV7-9,many,TRBJ2-7,NA,TGTGCCAGCAGCAGTAGCGGAGATTACGAGCAGTACTTC,CASSSSGDYEQYF
TRBV7-9,few,TRBJ2-5,NA,TGTGCCAGCACCCCTGGGACGGAAGAGACCCAGTACTTC,CASTPGTEETQYF
TRBV5-1,many,TRBJ2-3,NA,TGCGCCAGCAGCCAGGACGGGGTAGCAGATACGCAGTATTTT,CASSQDGVADTQYF
TRBV11-2,many,TRBJ2-5,TRBD2,TGTGCCAGCAGCTCGAATCTAGCGGGAGGGCCGAAAGAGACCCAGTACTTC,CASSSNLAGGPKETQYF
TRBV10-3,many,TRBJ2-5,TRBD1,TGTGCCATCAGACCGGGACAGCAAGAGACCCAGTACTTC,CAIRPGQQETQYF
TRBV12-5,many,TRBJ2-3,NA,TGTGCTAGTGGTTTTGACCCCACAGATACGCAGTATTTT,CASGFDPTDTQYF
TRBV28,few,TRBJ1-2,NA,TGTGCCAGCAGTTCCGGACGGATCTATGGCTACACCTTC,CASSSGRIYGYTF
TRBV7-2,many,TRBJ2-7,NA,TGTGCCAGCAGCCCACGATCGGGGCAGATAATCAACGAGCAGTACTTC,CASSPRSGQIINEQYF
TRBV5-6,many,TRBJ1-5,NA,TGTGCCAGCAGCTTGGCGGGGGCCGGAGTACGAGGCAATCAGCCCCAGCATTTT,CASSLAGAGVRGNQPQHF
TRBV12-3/TRBV12-4,many,TRBJ1-1,NA,TGTGCCAGCAGTTTGGGTTGGACTGAAGCTTTCTTT,CASSLGWTEAFF
TRBV7-9,few,TRBJ2-7,NA,TGTGCCAGCAGTCTCCCCTACGAGCAGTACTTC,CASSLPYEQYF
TRBV5-1,many,TRBJ2-7,NA,TGCGCCAGCAGAAATCCGACAGCCCCTACCTACGAGCAGTACTTC,CASRNPTAPTYEQYF
TRBV5-1,many,TRBJ2-7,TRBD1,TGCGCCAGCAGGGGACAGTCGTCATCCTACGAGCAGTACTTC,CASRGQSSSYEQYF
TRBV5-6,few,TRBJ2-1,TRBD1,TGTGCCAGCAGCTTGAAAGGGACAGTGTTCCTCTACAATGAGCAGTTCTTC,CASSLKGTVFLYNEQFF
TRBV9,many,TRBJ2-7,NA,TGTGCCAGCAGCGTTGGGGGAGCGAGATCGGACGAGCAGTACTTC,CASSVGGARSDEQYF
TRBV5-1,many,TRBJ2-3,TRBD2,TGCGCCAGCAGCTCAGTAGGAGCGGGGGCGACCACAGATACGCAGTATTTT,CASSSVGAGATTDTQYF
TRBV29-1,many,TRBJ1-1,NA,TGCAGCGTCGTCAAGAACACTGAAGCTTTCTTT,CSVVKNTEAFF
TRBV12-3/TRBV12-4,many,TRBJ2-5,NA,TGTGCCAGCAGTTTTGGGGTCGAGCCGTACTTC,CASSFGVEPYF
TRBV2,many,TRBJ2-5,NA,TGTGCCAGCAGTGGGAGGACCCCCCAGTACTTC,CASSGRTPQYF
TRBV18,NA,TRBJ2-1,TRBD2,TGTGCCAGCTCACTGGGGACGGGAGGGGTCAACAATGGGCAGTTCTTC,CASSLGTGGVNNGQFF
TRBV7-8,many,TRBJ2-3,TRBD2,TGTGCCAGCACCCCGAATGGGAGGGTAGATACGCAGTATTTT,CASTPNGRVDTQYF
TRBV6-6,once,TRBJ1-1,TRBD1,TGTGCCAGCAGTCCACAGGGGGACGCCCGATTGAACACTGAAGCTTTCTTT,CASSPQGDARLNTEAFF
TRBV5-5,medium-sized,TRBJ2-6,NA,TGTGCCAGCAGCTTGGGCCCGTCCGGGGCCAACGTCCTGACTTTC,CASSLGPSGANVLTF
TRBV10-3,many,TRBJ1-3,NA,TGTGCCATCAGTGAGTCGAGGCAGGACAAAAACACCATATATTTT,CAISESRQDKNTIYF
TRBV9,many,TRBJ2-7,TRBD1,TGTGCCAGCAGCGGGGACAGTTACGAGCAGTACTTC,CASSGDSYEQYF
TRBV6-5,many,TRBJ2-2,NA,TGTGCCAGCTATTCCAGGGGCCTAAACACCGGGGAGCTGTTTTTT,CASYSRGLNTGELFF
TRBV29-1,few,TRBJ2-3,TRBD1,TGCAGCGTTGAAGGACGACAGGGGGGTAGCACAGATACGCAGTATTTT,CSVEGRQGGSTDTQYF
TRBV29-1,many,TRBJ2-1,NA,TGCAGCGTTGACGACGTTGGGACAACGGGAGAGCAGTTCTTC,CSVDDVGTTGEQFF
TRBV29-1,many,TRBJ1-3,TRBD1,TGCAGCGTTCTAAGGGGGACAGGTCCTGGAAACACCATATATTTT,CSVLRGTGPGNTIYF
TRBV5-1,NA,TRBJ2-1,TRBD2,TGCGCCAGCAGCTCGACTAGCGGGGGGGCCAATGAGCAGTTCTTC,CASSSTSGGANEQFF
TRBV15,many,TRBJ2-4,NA,TGTGCCACCAGCAGAGATAAAGGTCAGGGTTGGGCCAAAAACATTCAGTACTTC,CATSRDKGQGWAKNIQYF
TRBV6-1,many,TRBJ1-2,NA,TGTGCCAGCAGAACCCATGGGGAGGGCTACACCTTC,CASRTHGEGYTF
TRBV28,NA,TRBJ2-1,NA,TGTGCCAGCAGATCAGCCCGGGGACCTTACAATGAGCAGTTCTTC,CASRSARGPYNEQFF
TRBV7-6,many,TRBJ1-1,NA,TGTGCCAGCAGCCAGGGAACAGTCATGAACACTGAAGCTTTCTTT,CASSQGTVMNTEAFF
TRBV7-2,many,TRBJ2-1,TRBD2,TGTGCCAGCAGCTTAGGACTAGCGGGATCCGGCGAGCAGTTCTTC,CASSLGLAGSGEQFF
TRBV15,many,TRBJ2-5,NA,TGTGCCACCAGCAGAGGGGCGGGGGAGACCCAGTACTTC,CATSRGAGETQYF
TRBV25-1,many,TRBJ2-5,TRBD2,TGTGCCAGCAGTGAGGTCCTAGCGGGAGGAGAGACCCAGTACTTC,CASSEVLAGGETQYF
TRBV5-1,many,TRBJ2-3,NA,TGCGCCAGCAGGGTCGACGTACGGGATACGCAGTATTTT,CASRVDVRDTQYF
TRBV28,many,TRBJ2-6,NA,TGTGCCAGCAGACGAGGGGGAACTGGGGCCAACGTCCTGACTTTC,CASRRGGTGANVLTF